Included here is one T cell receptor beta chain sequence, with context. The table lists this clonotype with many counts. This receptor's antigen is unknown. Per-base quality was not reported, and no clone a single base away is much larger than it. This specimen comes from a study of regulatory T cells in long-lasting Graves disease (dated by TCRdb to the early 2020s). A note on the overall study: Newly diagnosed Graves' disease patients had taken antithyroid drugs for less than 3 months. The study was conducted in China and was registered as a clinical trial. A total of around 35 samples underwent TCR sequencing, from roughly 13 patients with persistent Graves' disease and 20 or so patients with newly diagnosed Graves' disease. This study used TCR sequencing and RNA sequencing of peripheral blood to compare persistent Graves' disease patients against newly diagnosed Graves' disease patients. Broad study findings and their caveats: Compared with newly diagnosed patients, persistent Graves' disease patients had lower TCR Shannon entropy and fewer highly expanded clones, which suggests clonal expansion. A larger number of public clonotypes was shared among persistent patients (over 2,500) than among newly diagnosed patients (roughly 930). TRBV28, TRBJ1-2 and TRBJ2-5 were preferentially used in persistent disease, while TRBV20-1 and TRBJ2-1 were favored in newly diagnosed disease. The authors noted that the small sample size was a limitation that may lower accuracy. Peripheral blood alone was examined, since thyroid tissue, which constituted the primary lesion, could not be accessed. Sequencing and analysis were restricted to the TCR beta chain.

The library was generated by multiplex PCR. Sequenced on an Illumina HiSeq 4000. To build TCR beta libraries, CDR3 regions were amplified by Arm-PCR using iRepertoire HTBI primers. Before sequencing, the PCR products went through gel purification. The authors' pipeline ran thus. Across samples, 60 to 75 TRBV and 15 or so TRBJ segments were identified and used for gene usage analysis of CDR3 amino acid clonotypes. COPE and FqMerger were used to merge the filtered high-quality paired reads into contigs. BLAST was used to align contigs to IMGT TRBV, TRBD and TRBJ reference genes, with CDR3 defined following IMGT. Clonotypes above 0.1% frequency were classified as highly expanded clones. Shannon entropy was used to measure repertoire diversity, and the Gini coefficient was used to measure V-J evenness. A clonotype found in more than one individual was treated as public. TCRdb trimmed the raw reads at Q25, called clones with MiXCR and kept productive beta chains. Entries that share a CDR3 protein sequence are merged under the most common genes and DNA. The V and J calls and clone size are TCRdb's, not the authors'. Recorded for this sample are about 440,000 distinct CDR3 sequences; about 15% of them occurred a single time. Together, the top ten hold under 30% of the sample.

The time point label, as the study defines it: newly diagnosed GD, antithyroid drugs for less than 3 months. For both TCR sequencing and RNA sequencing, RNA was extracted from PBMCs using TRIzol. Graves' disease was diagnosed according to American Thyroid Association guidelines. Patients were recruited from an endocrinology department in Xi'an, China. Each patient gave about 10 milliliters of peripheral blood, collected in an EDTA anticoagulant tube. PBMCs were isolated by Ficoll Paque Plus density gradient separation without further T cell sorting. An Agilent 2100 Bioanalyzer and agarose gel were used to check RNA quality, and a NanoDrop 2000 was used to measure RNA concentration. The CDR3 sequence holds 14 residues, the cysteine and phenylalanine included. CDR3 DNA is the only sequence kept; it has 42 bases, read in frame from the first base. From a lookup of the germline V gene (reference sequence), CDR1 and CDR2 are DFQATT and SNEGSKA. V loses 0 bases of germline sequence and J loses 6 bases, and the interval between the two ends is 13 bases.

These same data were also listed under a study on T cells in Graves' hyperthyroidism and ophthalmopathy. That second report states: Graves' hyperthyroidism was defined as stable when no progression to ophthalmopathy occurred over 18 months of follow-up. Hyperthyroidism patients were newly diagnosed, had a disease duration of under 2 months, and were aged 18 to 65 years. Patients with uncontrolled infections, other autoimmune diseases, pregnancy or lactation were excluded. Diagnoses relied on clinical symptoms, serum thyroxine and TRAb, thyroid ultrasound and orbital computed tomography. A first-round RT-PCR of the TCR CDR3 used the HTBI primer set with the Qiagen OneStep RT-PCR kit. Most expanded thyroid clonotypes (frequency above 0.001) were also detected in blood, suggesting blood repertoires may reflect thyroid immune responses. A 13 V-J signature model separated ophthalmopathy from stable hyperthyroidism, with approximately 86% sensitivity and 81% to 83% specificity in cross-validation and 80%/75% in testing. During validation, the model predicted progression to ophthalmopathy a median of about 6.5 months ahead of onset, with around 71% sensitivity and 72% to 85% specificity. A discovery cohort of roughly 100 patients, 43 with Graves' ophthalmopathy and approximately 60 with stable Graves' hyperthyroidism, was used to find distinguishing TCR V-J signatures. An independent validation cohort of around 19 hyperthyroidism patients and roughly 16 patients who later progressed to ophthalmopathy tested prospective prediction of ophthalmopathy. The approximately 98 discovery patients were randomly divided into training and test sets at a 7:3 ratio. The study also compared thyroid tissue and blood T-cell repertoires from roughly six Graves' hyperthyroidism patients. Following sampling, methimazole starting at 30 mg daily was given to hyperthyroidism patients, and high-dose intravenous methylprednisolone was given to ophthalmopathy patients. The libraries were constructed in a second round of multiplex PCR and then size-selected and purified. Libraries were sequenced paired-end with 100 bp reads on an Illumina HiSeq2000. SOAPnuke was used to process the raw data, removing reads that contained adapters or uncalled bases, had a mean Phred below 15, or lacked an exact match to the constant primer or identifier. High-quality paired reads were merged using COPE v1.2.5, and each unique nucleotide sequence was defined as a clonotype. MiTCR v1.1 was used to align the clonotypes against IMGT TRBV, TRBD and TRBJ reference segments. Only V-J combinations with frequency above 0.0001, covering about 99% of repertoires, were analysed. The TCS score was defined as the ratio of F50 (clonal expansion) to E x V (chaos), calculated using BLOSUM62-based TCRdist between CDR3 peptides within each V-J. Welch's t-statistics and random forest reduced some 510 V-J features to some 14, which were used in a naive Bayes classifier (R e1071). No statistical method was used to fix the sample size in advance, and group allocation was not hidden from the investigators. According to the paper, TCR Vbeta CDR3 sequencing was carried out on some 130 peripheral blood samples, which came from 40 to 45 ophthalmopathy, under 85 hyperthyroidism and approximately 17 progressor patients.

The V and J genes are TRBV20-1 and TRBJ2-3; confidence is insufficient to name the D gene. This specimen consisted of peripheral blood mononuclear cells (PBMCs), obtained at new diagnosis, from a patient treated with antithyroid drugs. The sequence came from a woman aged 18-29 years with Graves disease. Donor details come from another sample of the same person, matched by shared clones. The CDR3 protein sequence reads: CSARDLSTGDTQYF. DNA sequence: TGCAGTGCTAGAGACCTCAGCACCGGGGATACGCAGTATTTT.